A selection of T cell receptor beta chains follows, all from one sample in a study of cytomegalovirus exposure and HLA in healthy donors. The repertoire was sequenced with immunoSEQ multiplex PCR; TCRdb's copy has only in-frame clones and lacks some. This table has roughly 130,000 clones, approximately 85% appearing once. The sample taken for sequencing was PBMCs. The receptors here all came from a woman between 35 and 50 years old in good health and CMV-seronegative. CDR3s leave out the opening cysteine and the closing phenylalanine or tryptophan. D genes are given only for firm matches.

ASSPRSSGIYNEQF	TRBV27	TRBJ2-1	TRBD2
AENRGTGELF	TRBV6-1	TRBJ2-2	TRBD1
ASLESSAF	TRBV10-1	TRBJ1-1	-
ASSLGGLAGTDTQY	TRBV5-4	TRBJ2-3	TRBD2
ASSLLGGRPYEQY	TRBV5-4	TRBJ2-7	TRBD2
ASSLDASWWQF	TRBV11-2	TRBJ2-1	-
ASSVAGAGGSPQETQY	TRBV9	TRBJ2-5	TRBD2
ASSSRLTGGNEQF	TRBV5-6	TRBJ2-1	TRBD1
ASMFGDRLSEAF	TRBV28	TRBJ1-1	TRBD1
AISLGDTQY	TRBV19	TRBJ2-3	-
ASSLPGTIDEQY	TRBV5-1	TRBJ2-7	TRBD2
ASRSSGLADTQY	TRBV6-6	TRBJ2-3	TRBD2
AWSTRGAGSYGYT	TRBV30	TRBJ1-2	-
ASSILTSGSFSNEQF	TRBV19	TRBJ2-1	TRBD2
ASSLLSEQY	TRBV7-8	TRBJ2-7	-
ASSSPTGPMREQY	TRBV5-1	TRBJ2-7	-
ASNVGQLWNSPLH	TRBV28	TRBJ1-6	-
ASSFGSSTDTQY	TRBV7-7	TRBJ2-3	-
ASSPAGGVDTQY	TRBV5-4	TRBJ2-3	TRBD2
ASSRTTGVSEQY	TRBV6-5	TRBJ2-7	-
ASSLGRPGTDTQY	TRBV5-4	TRBJ2-3	-
SVERTSGSLNEQF	TRBV29-1	TRBJ2-1	TRBD2